This note documents a single T cell receptor (beta chain) sequence. Its binding antigen is unknown. Nothing much larger sits one base from this clone, and base qualities are not available. The data were taken from a study of T cell changes during pregnancy in multiple sclerosis (dated by TCRdb to the late 2010s). Broadly, across the study: The study looked at changes in the T cell repertoire across pregnancy in women with multiple sclerosis.

The library was obtained by the immunoSEQ multiplex PCR assay. TCRdb took over this immuneACCESS table, retaining in-frame rearrangements with V and J assigned. Such tables are incomplete; in checked studies, under half of the missing clones stem from an unresolved V gene, and the remainder is unexplained. The table for this sample lists 60,000 or so clones; approximately 87% of them were counted only once. Jointly, the top ten make up 5.3% of the sample. From the cysteine up to the phenylalanine, the CDR3 has a length of 14 residues. Only the CDR3 part of the read is kept: 42 bases, read in frame from the first base. V drops 2 bases and J drops 2 bases, leaving 9 bases in between. CDR1 and CDR2 are read off the germline V gene as SGHVS and FNYEAQ.

The clonotype comes from a human donor whose cells served as feeder cells for cultures in a pregnancy study. Recombination connected TRBV7-6 to TRBJ2-5, with a tentative D call of TRBD1 or TRBD2, each matching 6 bases. The specimen was peripheral blood from another person, used as feeder cells. In nucleotides, the sequence is TGTGCCAGCAGCTTAAGGGGGAGGCAAGAGACCCAGTACTTC. The resulting protein is CASSLRGRQETQYF.